This T cell receptor beta chain was sequenced in a study of blood T cell repertoires in COVID-19 (TCRdb year 2020). Looking at the study overall: Collaborator samples came from the United States, Italy and Spain and covered acute and convalescent phases of COVID-19. A freely available public database, intended as a resource for researchers studying the immune response to SARS-CoV-2, is where the repertoires were released. The samples were drawn from two sources: the first 160 participants of the ongoing ImmuneRACE study, and approximately 1,300 subjects contributed by 6 global collaborators. Sample metadata almost always included a de-identified subject ID, COVID-19 status, age in years and sex. Where available, HLA class I and class II types were taken from metadata supplied by the sample provider and were not determined by assay-based typing. The dataset comprised deeply sampled blood TCRbeta repertoires from subjects exposed to, actively infected with, or recovered from COVID-19. The prospective study material was composed of cDNA or gDNA derived from T cells, B-cell-depleted T cells, or PBMCs.

In the prospective study, participants were roughly 18 to 100 years old, resided in under 30 geographic areas of the United States, and were enrolled through a virtual design. In the prospective study, participants were assigned to cohorts based on the clinical history participants reported in a screening survey and a study questionnaire. For ImmuneRACE Cohort 3, a participant was defined as recovered based on two consecutive negative NP/OP PCR tests, clearance by a healthcare professional, or resolution of symptoms. In the prospective study, mobile phlebotomists collected whole blood, serum and a nasopharyngeal or oropharyngeal swab from each participant. Additional blood draws and questionnaires over an approximately 2-month period could optionally be provided by prospective study participants. Before DNA extraction, blood samples from the prospective study were shipped at room temperature or frozen.

On this clone: Its recognized antigen is unknown. No much larger clone is present one base from it, and per-base qualities are unavailable.

General study outcomes and caveats: The quantity of clinical and demographic metadata differed by source and by participant and was supplied without curation.

Germline trimming: 4 bases from V, 3 bases from J; junction bases outside gene matches: 14. CDR1 SGHTA and CDR2 FQGNSA are derived from the germline V gene. The CDR3 runs 18 amino acids, cysteine and phenylalanine included. Of all the DNA, just the CDR3 is kept, 54 bases in frame from base 1. TCRbeta CDR3 regions were amplified from genomic DNA by means of the immunoSEQ Assay, a bias-controlled multiplex PCR. On the authors' methods: The number of nucleated cells in each sample was estimated from the amplification of reference gene primers within the assay. To quantify the absolute abundance of each unique TCRbeta CDR3 rearrangement, sequence reads were collapsed and filtered. For each sample, productive Simpson clonality was calculated as the square root of Simpson's diversity index over productive rearrangements. Imported from immuneACCESS, the table was reduced by TCRdb to in-frame sequences with V and J called. These copies leave out some clones; in studies compared against another copy, an unresolved V gene accounts for under half, and the cause of the remainder is not known. The V and J calls and the clone size are those of that table, but D and trimming were determined from the DNA. The sample includes about 160,000 clones, with roughly 90% observed a single time. The ten largest account for about 6.3% of the sample.

Material for sequencing was PBMCs or T cells enriched from blood (not recorded which). The TCR was taken from a woman aged 50 to 60 who had recovered from COVID-19. The chain is made from TRBV7-2 and TRBJ2-1, and TRBD2 matches 8 of the central bases. The nucleotide sequence reads as follows: TGTGCCAGCAGCTCCAACCCCAGCGGGGGCCGTCTCTACAATGAGCAGTTCTTC. Translated, this gives CASSSNPSGGRLYNEQFF.